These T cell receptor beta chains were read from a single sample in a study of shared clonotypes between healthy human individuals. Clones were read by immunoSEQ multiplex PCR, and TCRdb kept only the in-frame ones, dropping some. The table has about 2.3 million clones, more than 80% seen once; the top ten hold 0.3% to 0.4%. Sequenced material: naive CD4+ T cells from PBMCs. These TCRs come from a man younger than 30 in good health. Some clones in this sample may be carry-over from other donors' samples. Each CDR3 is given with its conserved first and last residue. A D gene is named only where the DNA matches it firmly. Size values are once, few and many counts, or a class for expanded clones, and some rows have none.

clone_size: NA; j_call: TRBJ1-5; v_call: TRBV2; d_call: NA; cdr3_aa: CASNFQNLGVSNQPQHF; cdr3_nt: TGTGCCAGCAACTTCCAAAACCTGGGGGTTAGCAATCAGCCCCAGCATTTT
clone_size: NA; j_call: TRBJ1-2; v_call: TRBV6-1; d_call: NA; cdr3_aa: CASSEISTYDSYGYTF; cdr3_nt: TGTGCCAGCAGTGAAATTTCGACGTACGATTCTTATGGCTACACCTTC
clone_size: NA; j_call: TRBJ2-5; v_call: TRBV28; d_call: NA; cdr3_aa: CASITGFQETQYF; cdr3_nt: TGTGCCAGCATAACAGGGTTCCAAGAGACCCAGTACTTC
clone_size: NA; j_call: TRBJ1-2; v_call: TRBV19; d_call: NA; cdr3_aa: CASSIPRDIYGYTF; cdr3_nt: TGTGCCAGTAGTATCCCCCGGGACATCTATGGCTACACCTTC
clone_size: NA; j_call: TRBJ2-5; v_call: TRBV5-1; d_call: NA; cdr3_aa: CASSLARPGYGSWETQYF; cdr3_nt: TGCGCCAGCAGCTTGGCCAGGCCAGGGTATGGGTCTTGGGAGACCCAGTACTTC
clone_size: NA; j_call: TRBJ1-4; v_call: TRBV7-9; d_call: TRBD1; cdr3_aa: CASSPGTGSEKLFF; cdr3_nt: TGTGCCAGCAGTCCCGGGACAGGGAGTGAAAAACTGTTTTTT
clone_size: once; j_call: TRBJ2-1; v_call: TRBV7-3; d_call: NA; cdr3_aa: CASSIGTVNEQFF; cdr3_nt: TGTGCCAGCAGCATCGGGACTGTCAATGAGCAGTTCTTC
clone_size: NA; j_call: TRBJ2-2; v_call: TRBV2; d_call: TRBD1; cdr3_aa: CASRGTGSGELFF; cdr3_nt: TGTGCCAGCAGGGGGACAGGGTCCGGGGAGCTGTTTTTT
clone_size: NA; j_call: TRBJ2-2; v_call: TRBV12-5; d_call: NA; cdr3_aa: CASGLVWGSLNTGELFF; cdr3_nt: TGTGCTAGTGGTTTGGTATGGGGATCGCTGAACACCGGGGAGCTGTTTTTT
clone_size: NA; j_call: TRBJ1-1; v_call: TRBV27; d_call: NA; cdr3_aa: CASGPRGLNTEAFF; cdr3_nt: TGTGCCAGCGGACCTCGGGGGTTGAACACTGAAGCTTTCTTT
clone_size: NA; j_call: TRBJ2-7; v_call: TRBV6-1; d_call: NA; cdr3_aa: CASSEFLGGSNNYEQYF; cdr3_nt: TGTGCCAGCAGTGAATTTCTGGGCGGATCTAACAACTACGAGCAGTACTTC
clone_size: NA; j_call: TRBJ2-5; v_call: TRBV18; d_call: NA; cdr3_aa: CASSPGPRGETQYF; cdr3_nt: TGTGCCAGCTCACCCGGACCCCGGGGAGAGACCCAGTACTTC
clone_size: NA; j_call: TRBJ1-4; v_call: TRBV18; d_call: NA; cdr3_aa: CASSPGTLSYEKLFF; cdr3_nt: TGTGCCAGCTCACCAGGGACCCTGTCTTACGAAAAACTGTTTTTT
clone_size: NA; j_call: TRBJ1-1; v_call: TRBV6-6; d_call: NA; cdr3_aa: CASSHQQINTEAFF; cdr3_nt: TGTGCCAGCAGTCACCAGCAGATTAACACTGAAGCTTTCTTT
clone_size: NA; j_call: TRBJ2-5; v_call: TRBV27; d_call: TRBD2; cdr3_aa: CASKQAGVWETQYF; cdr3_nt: TGTGCCAGCAAACAAGCGGGAGTATGGGAGACCCAGTACTTC
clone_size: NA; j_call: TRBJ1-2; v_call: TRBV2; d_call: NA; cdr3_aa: CASSEQGPYGYTF; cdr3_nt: TGTGCCAGCAGTGAACAGGGCCCCTATGGCTACACCTTC
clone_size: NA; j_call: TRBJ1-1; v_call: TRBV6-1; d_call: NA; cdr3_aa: CASVRGPMNTEAFF; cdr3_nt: TGTGCCAGCGTTCGAGGACCCATGAACACTGAAGCTTTCTTT
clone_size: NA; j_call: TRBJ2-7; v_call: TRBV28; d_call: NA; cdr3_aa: CASSLTGPPYEQYF; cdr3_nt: TGTGCCAGCAGCTTGACAGGACCACCCTACGAGCAGTACTTC
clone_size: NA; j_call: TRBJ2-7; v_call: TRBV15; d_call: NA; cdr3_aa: CATRTGVRNEQYF; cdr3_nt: TGTGCCACCAGGACAGGCGTCCGCAACGAGCAGTACTTC
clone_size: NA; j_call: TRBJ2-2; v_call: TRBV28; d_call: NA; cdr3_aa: CASSQRDTDTGELFF; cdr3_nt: TGTGCCAGCAGTCAAAGAGACACGGATACCGGGGAGCTGTTTTTT
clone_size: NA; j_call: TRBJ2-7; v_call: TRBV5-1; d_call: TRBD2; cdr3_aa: CASSISSGGSSYEQYF; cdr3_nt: TGCGCCAGCAGCATCTCTAGCGGGGGATCCTCCTACGAGCAGTACTTC
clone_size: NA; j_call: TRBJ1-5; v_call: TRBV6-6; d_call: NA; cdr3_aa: CASSYSVQNQPQHF; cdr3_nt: TGTGCCAGCAGTTACTCTGTACAGAATCAGCCCCAGCATTTT
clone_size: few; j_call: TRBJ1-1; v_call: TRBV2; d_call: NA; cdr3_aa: CASSVGWANTEAFF; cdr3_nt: TGTGCCAGCAGTGTAGGATGGGCGAACACTGAAGCTTTCTTT
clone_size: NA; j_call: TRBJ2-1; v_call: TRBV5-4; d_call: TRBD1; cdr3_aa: CASAEDRGLSYNEQFF; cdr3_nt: TGTGCCAGCGCTGAGGACAGGGGTTTGTCCTACAATGAGCAGTTCTTC
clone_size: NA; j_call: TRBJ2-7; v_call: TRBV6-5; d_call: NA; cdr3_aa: CASSYRHLSYEQYF; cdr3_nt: TGTGCCAGCAGTTACCGACACCTCTCCTACGAGCAGTACTTC
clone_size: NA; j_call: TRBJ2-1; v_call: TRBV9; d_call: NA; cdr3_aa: CASSANNEQFF; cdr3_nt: TGTGCCAGCAGCGCTAACAATGAGCAGTTCTTC
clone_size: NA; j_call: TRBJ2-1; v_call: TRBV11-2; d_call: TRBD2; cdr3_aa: CASSFLGRSTLNNEQFF; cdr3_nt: TGTGCCAGCAGTTTCCTCGGGAGGTCGACACTAAACAATGAGCAGTTCTTC
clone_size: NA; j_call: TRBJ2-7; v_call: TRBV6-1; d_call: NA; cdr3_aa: CAVQLSQGSYEQYF; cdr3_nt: TGTGCCGTCCAACTATCCCAGGGTTCCTACGAGCAGTACTTC
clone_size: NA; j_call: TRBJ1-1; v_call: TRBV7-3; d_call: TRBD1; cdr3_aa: CASSRADRGAFF; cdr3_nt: TGTGCCAGCAGCCGTGCGGACAGGGGAGCTTTCTTT
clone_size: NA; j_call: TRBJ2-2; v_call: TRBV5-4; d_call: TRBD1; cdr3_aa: CASGTANTGELFF; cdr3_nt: TGTGCCAGCGGGACAGCAAACACCGGGGAGCTGTTTTTT
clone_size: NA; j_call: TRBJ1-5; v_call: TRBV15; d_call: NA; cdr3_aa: CATSGRYSNQPQHF; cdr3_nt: TGTGCCACCAGCGGAAGGTATAGCAATCAGCCCCAGCATTTT
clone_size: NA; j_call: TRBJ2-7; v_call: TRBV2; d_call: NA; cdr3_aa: CASSALLTSYEQYF; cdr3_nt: TGTGCCAGCAGTGCTCTCCTGACTAGCTACGAGCAGTACTTC
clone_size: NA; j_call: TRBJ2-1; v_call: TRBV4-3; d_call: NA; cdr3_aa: CASSQDPSAGGQFF; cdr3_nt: TGCGCCAGCAGCCAAGACCCATCGGCGGGCGGGCAGTTCTTC
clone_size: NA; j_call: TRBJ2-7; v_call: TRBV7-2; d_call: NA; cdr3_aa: CASSPRLPLQQYF; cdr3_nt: TGTGCCAGCAGCCCTAGGTTACCTCTCCAGCAGTACTTC
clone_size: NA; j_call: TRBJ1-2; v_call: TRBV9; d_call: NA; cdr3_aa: CASSLRTPGYGYTF; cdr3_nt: TGTGCCAGCAGCTTAAGGACCCCTGGGTATGGCTACACCTTC
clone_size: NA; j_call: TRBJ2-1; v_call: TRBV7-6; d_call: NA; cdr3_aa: CASSPPGAYNEQFF; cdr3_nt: TGTGCCAGCAGCCCCCCTGGGGCCTACAATGAGCAGTTCTTC
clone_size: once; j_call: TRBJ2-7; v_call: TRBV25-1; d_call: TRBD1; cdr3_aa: CASSPPGQGLGGQYF; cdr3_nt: TGTGCCAGCAGCCCACCGGGACAGGGGCTCGGTGGGCAGTACTTC
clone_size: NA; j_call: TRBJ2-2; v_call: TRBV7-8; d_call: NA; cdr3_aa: CASSLPGQTTGELFF; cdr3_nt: TGTGCCAGCAGCTTACCCGGACAGACAACCGGGGAGCTGTTTTTT
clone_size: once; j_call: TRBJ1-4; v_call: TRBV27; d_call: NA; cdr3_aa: CASSPNRPLRNEKLFF; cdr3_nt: TGTGCCAGCAGTCCCAATCGGCCACTTCGAAATGAAAAACTGTTTTTT
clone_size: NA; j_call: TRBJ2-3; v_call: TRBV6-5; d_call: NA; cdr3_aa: CASSYSAYGTDTQYF; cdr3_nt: TGTGCCAGCAGTTACTCGGCTTATGGCACAGATACGCAGTATTTT
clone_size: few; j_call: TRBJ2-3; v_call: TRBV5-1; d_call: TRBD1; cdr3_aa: CASSLGGQGASDTQYF; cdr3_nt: TGCGCCAGCAGCTTAGGAGGACAGGGGGCATCGGATACGCAGTATTTT
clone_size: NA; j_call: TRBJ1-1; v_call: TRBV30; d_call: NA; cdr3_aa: CAGAPGPEEAFF; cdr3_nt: TGTGCCGGAGCGCCGGGACCCGAAGAAGCTTTCTTT
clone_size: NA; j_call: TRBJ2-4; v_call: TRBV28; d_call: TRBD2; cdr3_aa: CASSLWGTSAKNIQYF; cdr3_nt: TGTGCCAGCAGTTTATGGGGGACTAGCGCCAAAAACATTCAGTACTTC
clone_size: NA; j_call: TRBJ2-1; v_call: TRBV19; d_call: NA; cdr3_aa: CASSIVGGEQFF; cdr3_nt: TGTGCCAGTAGTATAGTGGGCGGTGAGCAGTTCTTC